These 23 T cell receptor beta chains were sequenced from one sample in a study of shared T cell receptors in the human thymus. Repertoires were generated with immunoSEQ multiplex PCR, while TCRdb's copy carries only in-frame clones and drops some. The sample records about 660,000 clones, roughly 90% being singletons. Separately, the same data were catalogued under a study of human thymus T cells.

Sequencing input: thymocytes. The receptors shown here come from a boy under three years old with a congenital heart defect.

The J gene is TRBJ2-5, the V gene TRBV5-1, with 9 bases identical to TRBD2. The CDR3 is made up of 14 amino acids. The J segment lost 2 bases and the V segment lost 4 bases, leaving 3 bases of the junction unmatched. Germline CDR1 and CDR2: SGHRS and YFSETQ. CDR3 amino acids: CASSLSGGQETQYF. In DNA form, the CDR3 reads TGCGCCAGCAGCCTTAGCGGGGGACAAGAGACCCAGTACTTC. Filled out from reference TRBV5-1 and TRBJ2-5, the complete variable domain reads KAGVTQTPRYLIKTRGQQVTLSCSPISGHRSVSWYQQTPGQGLQFLFEYFSETQRNKGNFPGRFSGRQFSNSRSEMNVSTLELGDSALYLCASSLSGGQETQYFGPGTRLLVL.

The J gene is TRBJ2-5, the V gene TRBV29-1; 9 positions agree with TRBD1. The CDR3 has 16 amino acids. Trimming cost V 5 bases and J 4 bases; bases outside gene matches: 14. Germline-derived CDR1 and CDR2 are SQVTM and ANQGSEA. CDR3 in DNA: TGCAGCGTTAATAAACCCGGGACAGGGAATCGAGAGACCCAGTACTTC. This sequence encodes CSVNKPGTGNRETQYF.

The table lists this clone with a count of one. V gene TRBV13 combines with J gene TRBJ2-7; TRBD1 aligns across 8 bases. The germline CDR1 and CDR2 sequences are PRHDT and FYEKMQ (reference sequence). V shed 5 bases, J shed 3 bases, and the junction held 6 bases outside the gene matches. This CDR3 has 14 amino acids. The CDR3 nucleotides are TGTGCCAGCAGCATCGGGACAGGTTACTACGAGCAGTACTTC. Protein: CASSIGTGYYEQYF. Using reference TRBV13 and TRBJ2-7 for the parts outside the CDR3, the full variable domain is AAGVIQSPRHLIKEKRETATLKCYPIPRHDTVYWYQQGPGQDPQFLISFYEKMQSDKGSIPDRFSAQQFSDYHSELNMSSLELGDSALYFCASSIGTGYYEQYFGPGTRLTVT.

The CDR3 region is CASGEAGTDTQYF. The CDR3 coding sequence is TGTGCCAGCGGAGAGGCGGGCACAGATACGCAGTATTTT. The chain couples TRBV11-2 to TRBJ2-3; D not certain. Trimming stripped 8 bases from V and 1 base from J, with 10 bases between. The CDR3 spans 13 residues. The germline CDR1 and CDR2 sequences are SGHAT and FQNNGV.

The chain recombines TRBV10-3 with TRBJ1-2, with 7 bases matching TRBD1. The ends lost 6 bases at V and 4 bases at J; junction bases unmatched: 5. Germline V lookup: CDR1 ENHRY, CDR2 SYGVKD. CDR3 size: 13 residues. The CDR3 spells CAISDRAFYGYTF. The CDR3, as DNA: TGTGCCATCAGCGACAGGGCCTTCTATGGCTACACCTTC.

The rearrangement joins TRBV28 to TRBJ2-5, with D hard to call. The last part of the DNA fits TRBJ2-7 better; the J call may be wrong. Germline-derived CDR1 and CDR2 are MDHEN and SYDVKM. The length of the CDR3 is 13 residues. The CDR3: CASRPLKYYEQYF. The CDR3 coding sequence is TGTGCCAGCAGGCCTCTTAAATACTACGAGCAGTACTTC.

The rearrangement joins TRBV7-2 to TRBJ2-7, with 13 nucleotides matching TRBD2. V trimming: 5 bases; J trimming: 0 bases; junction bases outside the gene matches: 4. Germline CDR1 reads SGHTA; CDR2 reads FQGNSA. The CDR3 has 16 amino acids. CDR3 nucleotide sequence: TGTGCCAGCAGCCCTCGACTAGCGGGAGGCTCCTACGAGCAGTACTTC. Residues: CASSPRLAGGSYEQYF. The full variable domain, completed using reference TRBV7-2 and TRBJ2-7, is GAGVSQSPSNKVTEKGKDVELRCDPISGHTALYWYRQSLGQGLEFLIYFQGNSAPDKSGLPSDRFSAERTGGSVSTLTIQRTQQEDSAVYLCASSPRLAGGSYEQYFGPGTRLTVT.

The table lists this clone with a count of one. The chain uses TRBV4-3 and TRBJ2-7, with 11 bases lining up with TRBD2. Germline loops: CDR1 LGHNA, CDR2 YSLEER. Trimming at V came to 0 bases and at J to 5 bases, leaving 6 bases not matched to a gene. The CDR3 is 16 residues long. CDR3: CASSQDPSGRLNEQYF. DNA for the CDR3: TGCGCCAGCAGCCAAGATCCTAGCGGGAGGCTGAACGAGCAGTACTTC.

CDR3 region: CATSTGEGRFNEQFF. The CDR3 coding sequence is TGTGCCACCAGCACTGGGGAGGGCCGATTCAATGAGCAGTTCTTC. The chain recombines TRBV15 with TRBJ2-1, with 7 bases matching TRBD2. CDR3 length: 15 amino acids. With V trimmed by 4 bases and J by 6 bases, 9 bases remained unmatched. The germline V gene has CDR1 LNHNV and CDR2 YYDKDF (reference sequence).

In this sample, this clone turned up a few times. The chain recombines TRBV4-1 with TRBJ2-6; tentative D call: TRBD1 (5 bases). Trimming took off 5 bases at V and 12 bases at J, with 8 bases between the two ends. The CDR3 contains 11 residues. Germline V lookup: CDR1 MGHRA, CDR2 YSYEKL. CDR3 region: CASSNRFVLTF. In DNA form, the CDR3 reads TGCGCCAGCAGCAACAGGTTCGTCCTGACTTTC.

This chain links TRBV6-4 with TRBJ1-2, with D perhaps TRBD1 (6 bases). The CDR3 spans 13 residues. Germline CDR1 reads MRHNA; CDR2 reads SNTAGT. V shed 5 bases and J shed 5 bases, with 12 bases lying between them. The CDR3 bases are TGTGCCAGCAGTCGGGCCAGGGGATATGGCTACACCTTC. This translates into CASSRARGYGYTF.

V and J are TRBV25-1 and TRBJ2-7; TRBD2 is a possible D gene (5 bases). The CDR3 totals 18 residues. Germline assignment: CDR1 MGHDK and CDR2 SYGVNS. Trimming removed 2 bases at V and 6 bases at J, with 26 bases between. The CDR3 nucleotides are TGTGCCAGCAGTGAACCCCAAATTATGGCACGTAGGCGGGTCGAGCAGTACTTC. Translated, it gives CASSEPQIMARRRVEQYF.

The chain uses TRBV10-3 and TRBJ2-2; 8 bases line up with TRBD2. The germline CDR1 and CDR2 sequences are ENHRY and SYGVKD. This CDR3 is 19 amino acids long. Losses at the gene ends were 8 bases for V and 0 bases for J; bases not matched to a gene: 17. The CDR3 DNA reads TGTGCCATCGATGAAGGCCCCCCTAGCGGGTCCGCGAACACCGGGGAGCTGTTTTTT. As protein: CAIDEGPPSGSANTGELFF.

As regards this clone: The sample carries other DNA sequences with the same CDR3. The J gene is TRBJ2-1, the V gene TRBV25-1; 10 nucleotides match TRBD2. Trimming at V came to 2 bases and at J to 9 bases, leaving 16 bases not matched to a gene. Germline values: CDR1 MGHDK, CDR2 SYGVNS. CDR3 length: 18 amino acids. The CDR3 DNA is TGTGCCAGCAGTGAAGTGTCCTGGACTAGCGGAGGACCCGGTGAGCAGTTCTTC. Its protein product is CASSEVSWTSGGPGEQFF.

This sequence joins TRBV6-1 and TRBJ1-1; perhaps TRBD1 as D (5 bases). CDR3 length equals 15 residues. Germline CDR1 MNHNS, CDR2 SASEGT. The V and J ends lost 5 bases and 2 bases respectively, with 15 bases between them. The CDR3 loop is CASSLRDGGNTEAFF. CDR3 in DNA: TGTGCCAGCAGTCTTAGGGACGGGGGAAACACTGAAGCTTTCTTT.

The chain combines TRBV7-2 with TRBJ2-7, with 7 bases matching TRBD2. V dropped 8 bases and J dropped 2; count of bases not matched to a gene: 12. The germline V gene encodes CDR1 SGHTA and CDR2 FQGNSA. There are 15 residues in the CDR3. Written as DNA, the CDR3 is TGTGCCAGCCTACGGGAGGAGGTTCTCCCCTACGAGCAGTACTTC. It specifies CASLREEVLPYEQYF. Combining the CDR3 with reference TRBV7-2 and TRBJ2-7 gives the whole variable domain GAGVSQSPSNKVTEKGKDVELRCDPISGHTALYWYRQSLGQGLEFLIYFQGNSAPDKSGLPSDRFSAERTGGSVSTLTIQRTQQEDSAVYLCASLREEVLPYEQYFGPGTRLTVT.

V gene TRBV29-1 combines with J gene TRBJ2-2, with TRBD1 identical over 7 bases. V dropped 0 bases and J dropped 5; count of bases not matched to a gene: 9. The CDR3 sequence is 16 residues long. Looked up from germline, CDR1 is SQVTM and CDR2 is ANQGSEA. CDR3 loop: CSVEEPSDRETGELFF. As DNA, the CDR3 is TGCAGCGTTGAAGAGCCCTCCGACAGGGAGACCGGGGAGCTGTTTTTT.

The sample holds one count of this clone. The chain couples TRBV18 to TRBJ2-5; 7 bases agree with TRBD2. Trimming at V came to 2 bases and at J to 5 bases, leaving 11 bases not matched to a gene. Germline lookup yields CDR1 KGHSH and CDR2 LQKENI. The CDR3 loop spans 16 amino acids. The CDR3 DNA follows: TGTGCCAGCTCACCATCGGGGGAGGGCCTGAGGGAGACCCAGTACTTC. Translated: CASSPSGEGLRETQYF.

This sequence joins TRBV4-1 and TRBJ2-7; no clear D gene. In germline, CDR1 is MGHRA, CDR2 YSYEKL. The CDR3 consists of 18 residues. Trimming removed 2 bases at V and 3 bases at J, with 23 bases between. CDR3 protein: CASSQCLKAGQSNYEQYF. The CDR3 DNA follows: TGCGCCAGCAGCCAATGCCTGAAGGCTGGGCAGTCGAACTACGAGCAGTACTTC.

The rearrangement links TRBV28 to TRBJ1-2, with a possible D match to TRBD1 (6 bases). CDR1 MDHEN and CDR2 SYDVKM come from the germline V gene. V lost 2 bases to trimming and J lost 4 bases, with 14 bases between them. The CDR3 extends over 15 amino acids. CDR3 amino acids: CASSLRGALGYGYTF. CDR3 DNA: TGTGCCAGCAGTTTACGGGGGGCCTTGGGCTATGGCTACACCTTC.

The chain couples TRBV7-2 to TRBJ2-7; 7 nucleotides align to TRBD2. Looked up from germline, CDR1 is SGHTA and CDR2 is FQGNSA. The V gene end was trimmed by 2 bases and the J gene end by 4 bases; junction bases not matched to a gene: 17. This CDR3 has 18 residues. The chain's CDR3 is CASSLRVAGRAPWYEQYF. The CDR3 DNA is TGTGCCAGCAGCTTAAGGGTTGCGGGGAGGGCTCCGTGGTACGAGCAGTACTTC.

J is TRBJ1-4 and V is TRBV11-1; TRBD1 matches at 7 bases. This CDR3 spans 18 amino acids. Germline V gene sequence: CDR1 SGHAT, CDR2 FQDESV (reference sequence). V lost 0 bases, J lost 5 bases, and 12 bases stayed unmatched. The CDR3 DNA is TGTGCCAGCAGCTTAGCGGAGACAGGGTGGGGGAAAAATGAAAAACTGTTTTTT. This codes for CASSLAETGWGKNEKLFF.

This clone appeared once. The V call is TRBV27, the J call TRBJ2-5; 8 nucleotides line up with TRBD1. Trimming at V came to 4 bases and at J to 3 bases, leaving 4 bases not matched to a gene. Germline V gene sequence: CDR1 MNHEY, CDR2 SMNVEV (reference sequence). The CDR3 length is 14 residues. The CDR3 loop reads CASSCGTGKETQYF. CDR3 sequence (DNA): TGTGCCAGCAGTTGTGGGACAGGTAAAGAGACCCAGTACTTC.